Listed below are T cell receptor beta chains from one sample, sequenced in a study of CD8+ T cells in alopecia areata. Assay used: immunoSEQ multiplex PCR; TCRdb lists only in-frame clones, some missing. This sample has about 190,000 clones, with around 56% found just once. The source material was CD4+ T cells sorted from blood, sampled at week 4, from a patient treated with tofacitinib. Every receptor here comes from a human donor with alopecia areata. The CDR3 runs from the conserved cysteine through the conserved F or W. D genes are given only for firm matches. Size is stated for part of the rows, as once, few or many counts, or as a class when the clone is expanded.

abundance | d_gene | j_gene | v_gene | CDR3aa | CDR3nt
NA | NA | TRBJ1-1 | TRBV19 | CATLQGGSGTEAFF | TGTGCCACCCTTCAAGGGGGGTCGGGCACTGAAGCTTTCTTT
NA | NA | TRBJ2-3 | TRBV7-3 | CASSLLGTDTQYF | TGTGCCAGCAGCCTTTTAGGGACAGATACGCAGTATTTT
NA | NA | TRBJ2-3 | TRBV10-3 | CAISESTDTQYF | TGTGCCATCAGTGAGTCGACTGATACGCAGTATTTT
few | NA | TRBJ2-3 | TRBV6-1 | CAALGPTDTQYF | TGTGCGGCCCTGGGACCCACAGATACGCAGTATTTT
NA | NA | TRBJ1-4 | TRBV30 | CAWDARGEKLFF | TGTGCCTGGGACGCCAGAGGAGAAAAACTGTTTTTT
NA | NA | TRBJ2-3 | TRBV5-1 | CASSRSGQITDTQYF | TGCGCCAGCAGCCGATCCGGACAGATCACAGATACGCAGTATTTT
NA | NA | TRBJ2-1 | TRBV4-1 | CASSFQGSDEQFF | TGCGCCAGCAGCTTTCAGGGTTCCGATGAGCAGTTCTTC
NA | NA | TRBJ2-4 | TRBV25-1 | CASSDVDRAKNIQYF | TGTGCCAGCAGTGACGTTGACAGGGCCAAAAACATTCAGTACTTC
NA | NA | TRBJ1-4 | TRBV29-1 | CSSRLGEKLFF | TGCAGCTCCAGGCTAGGGGAAAAACTGTTTTTT
NA | NA | TRBJ2-7 | TRBV9 | CASSVGPGDREQYF | TGTGCCAGCAGCGTTGGCCCGGGGGATAGAGAGCAGTACTTC
NA | TRBD1 | TRBJ2-7 | TRBV6-1 | CASSVRDRIF | TGTGCCAGCAGTGTCCGGGACAGGATTTTC
NA | TRBD2 | TRBJ2-4 | TRBV15 | CATSRRAKRESIQYF | TGTGCCACCAGCAGGAGGGCTAAGCGGGAGTCCATTCAGTACTTC
NA | NA | TRBJ1-1 | TRBV7-3 | CASSLTRDTEAFF | TGTGCCAGCAGCTTAACTCGGGACACTGAAGCTTTCTTT
few | NA | TRBJ1-5 | TRBV19 | CASSIDQSQPQHF | TGTGCCAGTAGTATAGATCAGAGTCAGCCCCAGCATTTT
NA | TRBD1 | TRBJ2-7 | TRBV27 | CASSLRQGINEQYF | TGTGCCAGCAGTTTGAGACAGGGGATCAACGAGCAGTACTTC
NA | TRBD1 | TRBJ2-7 | TRBV29-1 | CSVGSYDRGYYEQYF | TGCAGCGTTGGCTCATACGACAGGGGGTACTACGAGCAGTACTTC
NA | NA | TRBJ1-1 | TRBV5-1 | CASSNGYTEAFF | TGCGCCAGCAGCAATGGGTACACTGAAGCTTTCTTT
NA | TRBD1 | TRBJ2-7 | TRBV10-3 | CATGGDRDDEQYF | TGTGCCACCGGAGGGGACAGGGATGACGAGCAGTACTTC
once | NA | TRBJ2-7 | TRBV29-1 | CSVMGQGGYEQYF | TGCAGCGTTATGGGTCAGGGAGGCTACGAGCAGTACTTC
NA | TRBD1 | TRBJ2-7 | TRBV29-1 | CSVKIPGQSYEQYF | TGCAGCGTAAAAATCCCGGGACAGTCCTACGAGCAGTACTTC
NA | TRBD1 | TRBJ1-5 | TRBV29-1 | CSAKGGGNQPQHF | TGCAGCGCTAAAGGGGGCGGCAATCAGCCCCAGCATTTT
NA | NA | TRBJ1-2 | TRBV29-1 | CSVEAGQSANYGYTF | TGCAGCGTTGAAGCCGGACAGTCTGCTAACTATGGCTACACCTTC
few | NA | TRBJ2-5 | TRBV7-9 | CASSFVAGAQETQYF | TGTGCCAGCAGCTTCGTGGCAGGGGCACAAGAGACCCAGTACTTC
NA | TRBD1 | TRBJ1-2 | TRBV5-6 | CASSSPGQAANYGYTF | TGTGCCAGCAGCTCACCGGGACAGGCAGCTAACTATGGCTACACCTTC
NA | TRBD1 | TRBJ2-1 | TRBV29-1 | CSVERDSQYNEQFF | TGCAGCGTTGAGAGGGACAGTCAGTACAATGAGCAGTTCTTC
NA | NA | TRBJ2-1 | TRBV27 | CASSYRGNNEQFF | TGTGCCAGCAGTTACCGGGGCAACAATGAGCAGTTCTTC
NA | NA | TRBJ2-1 | TRBV11-2 | CASSLVGNEQFF | TGTGCCAGCAGCTTAGTCGGCAATGAGCAGTTCTTC
NA | NA | TRBJ2-2 | TRBV9 | CASSGRTTNTGELFF | TGTGCCAGCAGCGGAAGGACAACAAACACCGGGGAGCTGTTTTTT
NA | NA | TRBJ1-1 | TRBV9 | CASSPKLQGHEAFF | TGTGCCAGCAGTCCCAAACTCCAGGGGCATGAAGCTTTCTTT
NA | NA | TRBJ2-7 | TRBV18 | CASSPTGGSGRYEQYF | TGTGCCAGCTCACCCACCGGCGGCTCGGGTAGGTACGAGCAGTACTTC
NA | TRBD2 | TRBJ2-1 | TRBV4-2 | CASSRAGGQNNEQFF | TGTGCCAGCAGCCGAGCGGGAGGGCAGAACAATGAGCAGTTCTTC
NA | TRBD1 | TRBJ2-7 | TRBV15 | CATSRDSYYEQYF | TGTGCCACCAGTCGGGACAGTTACTACGAGCAGTACTTC
NA | NA | TRBJ2-5 | TRBV19 | CASGRAQETQYF | TGTGCCAGTGGCAGGGCCCAAGAGACCCAGTACTTC
NA | NA | TRBJ2-4 | TRBV29-1 | CSVGTGKNIQYF | TGCAGCGTCGGGACGGGCAAGAACATTCAGTACTTC
NA | TRBD2 | TRBJ2-7 | TRBV5-4 | CASSPRRENYEQYF | TGTGCCAGCAGCCCAAGGCGGGAGAACTACGAGCAGTACTTC
NA | NA | TRBJ2-3 | TRBV29-1 | CSAPSGNTDTQYF | TGCAGCGCCCCGTCGGGGAACACAGATACGCAGTATTTT
once | NA | TRBJ2-7 | TRBV29-1 | CSVARDYEQYF | TGCAGCGTCGCCCGGGACTACGAGCAGTACTTC
NA | TRBD1 | TRBJ1-1 | TRBV29-1 | CSVVRDRGSTEAFF | TGCAGCGTGGTCCGGGACAGGGGATCCACTGAAGCTTTCTTT
NA | TRBD2 | TRBJ2-5 | TRBV5-8 | CASSLLGGRAAETQYF | TGTGCCAGCAGTCTGCTTGGCGGGAGGGCCGCAGAGACCCAGTACTTC
NA | NA | TRBJ1-1 | TRBV30 | CAWSVGDGTEAFF | TGTGCCTGGAGTGTAGGGGACGGGACTGAAGCTTTCTTT
NA | TRBD1 | TRBJ1-2 | TRBV5-1 | CASSLSPGTGYGYTF | TGCGCCAGCAGCTTGAGTCCCGGGACAGGGTATGGCTACACCTTC
NA | NA | TRBJ2-5 | TRBV30 | CAWSAPVEARETQYF | TGTGCCTGGAGTGCCCCTGTGGAGGCTCGGGAGACCCAGTACTTC
few | NA | TRBJ2-5 | TRBV5-4 | CASSFPTGAGETQYF | TGTGCCAGCAGCTTTCCGACAGGAGCGGGGGAGACCCAGTACTTC
few | TRBD2 | TRBJ2-7 | TRBV28 | CASRTSGPSYEQYF | TGTGCCAGCAGGACTAGCGGACCCTCCTACGAGCAGTACTTC
few | TRBD1 | TRBJ2-4 | TRBV6-5 | CASWTGAKNIQYF | TGTGCCAGCTGGACAGGGGCCAAAAACATTCAGTACTTC
NA | NA | TRBJ2-7 | TRBV19 | CASSGSTGYEQYF | TGTGCCAGTAGTGGATCAACAGGGTACGAGCAGTACTTC
few | NA | TRBJ1-2 | TRBV30 | CAWSVGSGNGYTF | TGTGCCTGGAGTGTCGGGTCCGGGAATGGCTACACCTTC
NA | NA | TRBJ1-5 | TRBV4-2 | CASSQYYTAIQPQHF | TGTGCCAGCAGCCAGTATTACACAGCGATCCAACCCCAGCATTTT
once | NA | TRBJ1-5 | TRBV25-1 | CASSESTRDQPQHF | TGTGCCAGCAGTGAGTCGACCAGGGACCAGCCCCAGCATTTT
NA | NA | TRBJ1-4 | TRBV29-1 | CSVKTGPSATNEKLFF | TGCAGCGTGAAGACGGGACCCTCGGCAACTAATGAAAAACTGTTTTTT
NA | NA | TRBJ2-4 | TRBV29-1 | CSVAGLGLIQYF | TGCAGCGTTGCAGGATTGGGTTTGATTCAGTACTTC
NA | NA | TRBJ2-6 | TRBV7-9 | CASSETRSGANVLTF | TGTGCCAGCAGCGAGACACGCTCTGGGGCCAACGTCCTGACTTTC
many | NA | TRBJ2-7 | TRBV7-2 | CASSLVGVTRAHEQYF | TGTGCCAGCAGCTTAGTGGGGGTCACAAGAGCCCACGAGCAGTACTTC
few | NA | TRBJ1-5 | TRBV10-3 | CAISEDRNQPQHF | TGTGCCATCAGTGAGGACAGGAATCAGCCCCAGCATTTT
NA | TRBD1 | TRBJ2-7 | TRBV2 | CASGQVLAYEQYF | TGTGCCAGCGGACAGGTCCTCGCCTACGAGCAGTACTTC
few | TRBD1 | TRBJ2-5 | TRBV23-1 | CASSQSATGRQETQYF | TGCGCCAGCAGTCAATCTGCGACAGGGCGGCAAGAGACCCAGTACTTC
few | TRBD2 | TRBJ2-1 | TRBV25-1 | CASSEFGGRGYNEQFF | TGTGCCAGCAGTGAATTCGGCGGGAGGGGGTACAATGAGCAGTTCTTC